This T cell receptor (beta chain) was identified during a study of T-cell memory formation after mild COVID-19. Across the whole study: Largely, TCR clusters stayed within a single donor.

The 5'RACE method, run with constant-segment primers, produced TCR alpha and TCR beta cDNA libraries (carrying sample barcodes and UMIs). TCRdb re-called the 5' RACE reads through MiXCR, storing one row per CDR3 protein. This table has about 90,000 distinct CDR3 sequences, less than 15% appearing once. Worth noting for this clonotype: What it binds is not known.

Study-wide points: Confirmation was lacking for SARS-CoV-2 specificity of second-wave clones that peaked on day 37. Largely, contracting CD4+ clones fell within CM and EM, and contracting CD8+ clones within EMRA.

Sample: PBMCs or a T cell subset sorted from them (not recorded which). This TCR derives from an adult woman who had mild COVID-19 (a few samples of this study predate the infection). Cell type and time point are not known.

As DNA, the CDR3 is TGCGCCAGCAGCCCCTTGGGGGGAGAGACCCAGTACTTC. It yields the protein CASSPLGGETQYF. This chain uses TRBV4-1 with TRBJ2-5, with D possibly being TRBD2 (6 bases). V was trimmed by 4 bases and J by 4 bases, leaving 10 bases between them. The CDR3 is 13 residues long. The germline CDR1 and CDR2 sequences are MGHRA and YSYEKL.